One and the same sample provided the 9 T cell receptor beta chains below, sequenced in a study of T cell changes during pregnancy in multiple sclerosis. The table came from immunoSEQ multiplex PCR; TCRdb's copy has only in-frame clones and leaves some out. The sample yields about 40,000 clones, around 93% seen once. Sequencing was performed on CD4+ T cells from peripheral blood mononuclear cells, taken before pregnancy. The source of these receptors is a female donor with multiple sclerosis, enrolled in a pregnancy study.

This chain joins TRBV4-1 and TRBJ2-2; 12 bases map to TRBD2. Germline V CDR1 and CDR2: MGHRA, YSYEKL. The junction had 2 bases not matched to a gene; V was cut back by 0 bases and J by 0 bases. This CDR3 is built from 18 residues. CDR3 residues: CASSQERLAGANTGELFF. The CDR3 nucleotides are TGCGCCAGCAGCCAAGAAAGACTAGCGGGGGCGAACACCGGGGAGCTGTTTTTT.

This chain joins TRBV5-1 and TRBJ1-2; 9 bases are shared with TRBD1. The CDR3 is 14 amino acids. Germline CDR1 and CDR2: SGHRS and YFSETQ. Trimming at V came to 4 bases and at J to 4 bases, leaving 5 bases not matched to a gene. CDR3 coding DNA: TGCGCCAGCAGCACAGACAGGGGGGGCTATGGCTACACCTTC. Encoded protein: CASSTDRGGYGYTF. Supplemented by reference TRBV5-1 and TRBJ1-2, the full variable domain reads KAGVTQTPRYLIKTRGQQVTLSCSPISGHRSVSWYQQTPGQGLQFLFEYFSETQRNKGNFPGRFSGRQFSNSRSEMNVSTLELGDSALYLCASSTDRGGYGYTFGSGTRLTVV.

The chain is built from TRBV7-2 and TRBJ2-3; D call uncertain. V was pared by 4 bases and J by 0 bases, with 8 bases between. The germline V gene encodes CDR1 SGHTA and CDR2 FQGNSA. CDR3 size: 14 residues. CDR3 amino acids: CASSSDSSTDTQYF. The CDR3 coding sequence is TGTGCCAGCAGCTCCGATAGTAGCACAGATACGCAGTATTTT.

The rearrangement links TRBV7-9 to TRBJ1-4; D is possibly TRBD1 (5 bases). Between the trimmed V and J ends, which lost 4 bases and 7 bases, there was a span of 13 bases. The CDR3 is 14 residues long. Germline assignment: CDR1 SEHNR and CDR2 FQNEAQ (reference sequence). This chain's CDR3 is CASSSIYRSEKLFF. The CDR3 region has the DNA TGTGCCAGCAGCTCCATTTACAGGAGTGAAAAACTGTTTTTT.

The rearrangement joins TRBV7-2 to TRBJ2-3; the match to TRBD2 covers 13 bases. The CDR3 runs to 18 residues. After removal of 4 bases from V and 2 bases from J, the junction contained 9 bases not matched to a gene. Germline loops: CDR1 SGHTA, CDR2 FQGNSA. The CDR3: CASSSAGTSGVNTDTQYF. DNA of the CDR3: TGTGCCAGCAGCTCAGCCGGGACTAGCGGGGTAAACACAGATACGCAGTATTTT.

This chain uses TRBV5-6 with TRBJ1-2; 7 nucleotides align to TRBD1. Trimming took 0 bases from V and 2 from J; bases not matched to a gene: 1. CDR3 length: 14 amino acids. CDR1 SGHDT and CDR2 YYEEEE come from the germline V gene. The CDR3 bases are TGTGCCAGCAGCTTGGGACAGGGAAACTATGGCTACACCTTC. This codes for CASSLGQGNYGYTF. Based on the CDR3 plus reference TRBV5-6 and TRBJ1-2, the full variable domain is DAGVTQSPTHLIKTRGQQVTLRCSPKSGHDTVSWYQQALGQGPQFIFQYYEEEERQRGNFPDRFSGHQFPNYSSELNVNALLLGDSALYLCASSLGQGNYGYTFGSGTRLTVV.

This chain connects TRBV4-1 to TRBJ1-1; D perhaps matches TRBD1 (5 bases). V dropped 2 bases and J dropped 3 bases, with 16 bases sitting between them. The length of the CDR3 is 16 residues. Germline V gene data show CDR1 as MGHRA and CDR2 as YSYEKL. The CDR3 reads CASSQSPAGGDTEAFF. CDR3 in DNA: TGCGCCAGCAGCCAATCTCCGGCGGGGGGGGACACTGAAGCTTTCTTT.

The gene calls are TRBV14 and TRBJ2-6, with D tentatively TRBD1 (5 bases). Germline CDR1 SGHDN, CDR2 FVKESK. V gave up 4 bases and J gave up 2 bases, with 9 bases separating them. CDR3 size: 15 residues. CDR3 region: CASSPYRPGANVLTF. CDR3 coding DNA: TGTGCCAGCAGCCCCTACAGGCCTGGGGCCAACGTCCTGACTTTC.

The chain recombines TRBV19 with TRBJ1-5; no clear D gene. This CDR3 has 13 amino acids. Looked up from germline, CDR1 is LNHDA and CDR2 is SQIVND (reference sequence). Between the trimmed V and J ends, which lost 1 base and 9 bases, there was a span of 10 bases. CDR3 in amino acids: CASSIGLASPQHF. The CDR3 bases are TGTGCCAGTAGTATAGGCCTGGCCTCGCCCCAGCATTTT.